This T cell receptor (beta chain) was recovered during a study of blood T cell repertoires in COVID-19. Study-level information: Donors in the United States, Italy and Spain gave samples during acute or convalescent COVID-19.

The method was immunoSEQ multiplex PCR; TCRdb's version includes in-frame clones alone and lacks a portion of them. Seen here are approximately 70,000 clones, approximately 90% observed once, and the top ten hold 4.5% to 6%. The V segment lost 2 bases and the J segment 6 bases; nucleotides outside the gene matches: 5. This CDR3 comprises 15 residues. CDR1 and CDR2 (germline): SGHTA, FQGNSA. The J gene is TRBJ2-1, the V gene TRBV7-2, with TRBD2 matching 9 bases. The TCR sequence derives from a woman aged 60-75 years with active COVID-19. The sequenced sample was peripheral blood. The CDR3: CASSLSGLASNEQFF. In DNA form, the CDR3 reads TGTGCCAGCAGCTTATCCGGACTAGCGTCCAATGAGCAGTTCTTC.